The TCR beta chain under discussion was sequenced for a study of blood T cell repertoires in COVID-19. Background on the study: In each case, the material was cDNA or gDNA derived from T cells, B-cell-depleted T cells, or PBMCs.

Only in-frame clones appear in the TCRdb table, and some are missing; sequencing was by immunoSEQ multiplex PCR. The table lists just over 300,000 clones, around 85% of them singletons, with under 2.5% in the top ten. Cohort assignment relied on participant-reported clinical history. V was trimmed by 1 base and J by 7 bases, leaving 8 bases between them. This CDR3 comprises 14 residues. Germline lookup yields CDR1 LGHNA and CDR2 YNFKEQ. This chain joins TRBV4-2 and TRBJ1-6, with D unresolved. The clonotype was recovered from a man aged 25-45 years who had recovered from COVID-19. Sequencing was carried out using PBMCs or T cells enriched from blood (not recorded which). The CDR3 DNA reads TGTGCCAGCAGCCAAGCAGGTGGGAATTCACCCCTCCACTTT. Protein sequence: CASSQAGGNSPLHF.